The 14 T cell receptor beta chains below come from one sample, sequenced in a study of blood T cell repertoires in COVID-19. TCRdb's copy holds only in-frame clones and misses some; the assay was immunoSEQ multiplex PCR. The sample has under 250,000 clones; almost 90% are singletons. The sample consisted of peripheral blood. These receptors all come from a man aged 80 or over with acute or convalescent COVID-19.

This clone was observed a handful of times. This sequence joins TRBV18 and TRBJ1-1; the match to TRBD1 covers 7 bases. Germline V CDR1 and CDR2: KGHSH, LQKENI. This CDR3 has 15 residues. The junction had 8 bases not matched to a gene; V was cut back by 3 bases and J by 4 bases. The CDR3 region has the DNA TGTGCCAGCTCACCCCTTACTACAGGGGTCACTGAAGCTTTCTTT. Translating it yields CASSPLTTGVTEAFF.

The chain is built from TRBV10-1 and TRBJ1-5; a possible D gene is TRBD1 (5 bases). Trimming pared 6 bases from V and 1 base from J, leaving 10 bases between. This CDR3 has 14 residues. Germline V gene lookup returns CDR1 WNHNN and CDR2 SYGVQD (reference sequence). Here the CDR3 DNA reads TGCGCCAGCAGGTGGAGGGACAGCAATCAGCCCCAGCATTTT. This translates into CASRWRDSNQPQHF.

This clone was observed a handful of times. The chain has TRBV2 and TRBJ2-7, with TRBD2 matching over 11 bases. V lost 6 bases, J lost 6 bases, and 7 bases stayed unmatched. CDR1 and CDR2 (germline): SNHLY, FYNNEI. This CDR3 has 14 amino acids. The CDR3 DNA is TGTGCCAGCAGCCGGACTAGCGGGTCTCTCGAGCAGTACTTC. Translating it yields CASSRTSGSLEQYF.

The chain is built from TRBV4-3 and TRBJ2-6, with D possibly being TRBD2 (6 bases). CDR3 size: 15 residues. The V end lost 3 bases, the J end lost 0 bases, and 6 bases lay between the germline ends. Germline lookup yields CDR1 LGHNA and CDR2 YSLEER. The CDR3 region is CASSQEGSGANVLTF. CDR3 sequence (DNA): TGCGCCAGCAGCCAGGAGGGCTCTGGGGCCAACGTCCTGACTTTC.

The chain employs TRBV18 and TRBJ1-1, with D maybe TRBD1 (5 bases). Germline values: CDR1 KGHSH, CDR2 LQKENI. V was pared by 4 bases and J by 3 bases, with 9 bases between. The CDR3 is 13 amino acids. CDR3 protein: CASSQAGYTEAFF. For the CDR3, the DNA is TGTGCCAGCTCACAGGCAGGGTACACTGAAGCTTTCTTT.

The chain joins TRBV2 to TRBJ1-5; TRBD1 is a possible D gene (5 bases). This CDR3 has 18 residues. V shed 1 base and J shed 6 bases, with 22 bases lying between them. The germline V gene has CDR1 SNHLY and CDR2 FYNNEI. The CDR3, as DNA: TGTGCCAGCAGTGAAGAAAGGGTCAGTTCCCTTAGGGGTCAGCCCCAGCATTTT. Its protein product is CASSEERVSSLRGQPQHF. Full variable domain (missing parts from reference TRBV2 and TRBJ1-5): EPEVTQTPSHQVTQMGQEVILRCVPISNHLYFYWYRQILGQKVEFLVSFYNNEISEKSEIFDDQFSVERPDGSNFTLKIRSTKLEDSAMYFCASSEERVSSLRGQPQHFGDGTRLSIL.

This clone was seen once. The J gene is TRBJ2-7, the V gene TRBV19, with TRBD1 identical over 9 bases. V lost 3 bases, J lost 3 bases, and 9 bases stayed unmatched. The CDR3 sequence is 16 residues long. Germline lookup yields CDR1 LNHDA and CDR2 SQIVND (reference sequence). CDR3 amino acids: CASSIAGTGPIYEQYF. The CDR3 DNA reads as TGTGCCAGTAGTATCGCCGGGACAGGGCCCATCTACGAGCAGTACTTC.

The CDR3 DNA reads as TGTGCCAGCTCACTAACGCTCGGGGGTACAGGGGGCCGGAACACTGAAGCTTTCTTT. Translation: CASSLTLGGTGGRNTEAFF. The V and J genes are TRBV18 and TRBJ1-1, with 9 bases that match TRBD1. The CDR3 sequence is 19 residues long. The ends lost 4 bases at V and 1 base at J; junction bases unmatched: 16. Germline V gene lookup returns CDR1 KGHSH and CDR2 LQKENI. Complete variable domain (other parts from reference TRBV18 and TRBJ1-1): NAGVMQNPRHLVRRRGQEARLRCSPMKGHSHVYWYRQLPEEGLKFMVYLQKENIIDESGMPKERFSAEFPKEGPSILRIQQVVRGDSAAYFCASSLTLGGTGGRNTEAFFGQGTRLTVV.

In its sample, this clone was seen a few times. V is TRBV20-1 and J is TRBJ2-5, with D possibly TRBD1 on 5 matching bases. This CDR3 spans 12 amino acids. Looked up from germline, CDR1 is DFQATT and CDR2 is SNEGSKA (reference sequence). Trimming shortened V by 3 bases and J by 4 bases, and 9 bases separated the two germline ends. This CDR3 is CSASVRAETQYF. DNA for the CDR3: TGCAGTGCTAGTGTCAGGGCAGAGACCCAGTACTTC.

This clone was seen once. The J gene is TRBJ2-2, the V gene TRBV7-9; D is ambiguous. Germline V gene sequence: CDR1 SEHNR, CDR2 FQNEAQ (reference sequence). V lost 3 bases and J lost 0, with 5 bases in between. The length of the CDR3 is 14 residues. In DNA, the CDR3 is TGTGCCAGCAGCTTCTCAGCGAACACCGGGGAGCTGTTTTTT. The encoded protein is CASSFSANTGELFF. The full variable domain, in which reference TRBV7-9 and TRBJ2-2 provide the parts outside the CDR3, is DTGVSQNPRHKITKRGQNVTFRCDPISEHNRLYWYRQTLGQGPEFLTYFQNEAQLEKSRLLSDRFSAERPKGSFSTLEIQRTEQGDSAMYLCASSFSANTGELFFGEGSRLTVL.

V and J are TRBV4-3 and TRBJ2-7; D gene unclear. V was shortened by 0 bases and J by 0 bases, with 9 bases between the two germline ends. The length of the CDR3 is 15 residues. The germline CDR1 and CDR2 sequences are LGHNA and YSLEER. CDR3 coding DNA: TGCGCCAGCAGCCAAGAGGCGGCCCGCTCCTACGAGCAGTACTTC. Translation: CASSQEAARSYEQYF.

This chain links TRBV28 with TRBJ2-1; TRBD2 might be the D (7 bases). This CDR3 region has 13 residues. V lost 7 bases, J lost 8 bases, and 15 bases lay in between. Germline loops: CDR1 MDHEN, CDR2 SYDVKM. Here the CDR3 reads CASIPGGADEQFF. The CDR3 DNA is TGTGCCAGCATTCCTGGGGGGGCCGATGAGCAGTTCTTC.

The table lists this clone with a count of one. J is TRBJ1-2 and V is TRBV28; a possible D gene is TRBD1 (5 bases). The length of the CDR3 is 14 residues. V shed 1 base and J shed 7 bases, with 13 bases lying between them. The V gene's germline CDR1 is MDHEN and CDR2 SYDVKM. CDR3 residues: CASSLYSGQGGYTF. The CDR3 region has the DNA TGTGCCAGCAGTTTATACTCAGGGCAGGGTGGCTACACCTTC.

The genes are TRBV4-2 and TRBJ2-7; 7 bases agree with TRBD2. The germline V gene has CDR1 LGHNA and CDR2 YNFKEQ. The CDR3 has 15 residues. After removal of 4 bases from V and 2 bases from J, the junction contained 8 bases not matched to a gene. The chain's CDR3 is CASSLGEAGAYEQYF. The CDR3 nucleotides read TGTGCCAGCAGCCTGGGGGAGGCGGGGGCCTACGAGCAGTACTTC.